Listed below are T cell receptor beta chains from one sample, sequenced in a study of shared clonotypes between healthy human individuals. Clones were read by immunoSEQ multiplex PCR, and TCRdb kept only the in-frame ones, dropping some. The sample includes roughly 570,000 clones, about 98% seen only once; the top ten take approximately 0.33%. Sequencing was done on a sample of naive CD8+ T cells sorted from blood. The receptors originated from a man aged 25 to 45 in good health. CDR3s include the opening cysteine and the closing phenylalanine or tryptophan. A D gene is named only where the DNA matches it firmly. Clone size is stated in some rows and not others, as once, few, many or a class when expanded.

D | J | V | size | length | DNA | CDR3
TRBD2 | TRBJ2-4 | TRBV9 | NA | 15 | TGTGCCAGCAGTGGAAGCGGGAGGGCCGTTAACATTCAGTACTTC | CASSGSGRAVNIQYF
TRBD2 | TRBJ2-7 | TRBV25-1 | NA | 15 | TGTGCCAGCAGTGAATTTAGCGGGAGTACCTACGAGCAGTACTTC | CASSEFSGSTYEQYF
NA | TRBJ2-5 | TRBV2 | NA | 14 | TGTGCCAGCAGCCCTCCGGACAGACAAGAGACCCAGTACTTC | CASSPPDRQETQYF
NA | TRBJ2-6 | TRBV28 | NA | 14 | TGTGCCGCCCGGGGGCTCTCTGGGGCCAACGTCCTGACTTTC | CAARGLSGANVLTF
NA | TRBJ1-5 | TRBV7-9 | NA | 15 | TGTGCCAGCAGCTTAGAGATTCGTTTGGATCAGCCCCAGCATTTT | CASSLEIRLDQPQHF
NA | TRBJ1-1 | TRBV4-1 | NA | 11 | TGCGCCAGCAGATCCCACACTGAAGCTTTCTTT | CASRSHTEAFF
TRBD2 | TRBJ2-1 | TRBV29-1 | NA | 15 | TGCAGCGTTGACGGAACTAGCGGGAAATATAATGAGCAGTTCTTC | CSVDGTSGKYNEQFF
NA | TRBJ1-2 | TRBV5-1 | NA | 16 | TGCGCCAGCAGCTTCCGACTTCGGGACCTCGATATTCGCTACACCTTC | CASSFRLRDLDIRYTF
TRBD1 | TRBJ2-7 | TRBV28 | NA | 15 | TGTGCCAGCAGTTCCGCAGGGGGCATAGCCTACGAGCAGTACTTC | CASSSAGGIAYEQYF
NA | TRBJ2-1 | TRBV11-2 | NA | 14 | TGTGCCAGCAAGGGAGCTAGCTCCTACAATGAGCAGTTCTTC | CASKGASSYNEQFF
TRBD2 | TRBJ2-1 | TRBV7-9 | NA | 18 | TGTGCCAGCAGCTTATTAGGTCCCGGGACTAGCGGGCGTAATGAGCAGTTCTTC | CASSLLGPGTSGRNEQFF
NA | TRBJ2-7 | TRBV4-1 | NA | 15 | TGCGCCAGCAGCCAAGATCGGAATAGCGGCTACGAGCAGTACTTC | CASSQDRNSGYEQYF
NA | TRBJ1-1 | TRBV4-1 | NA | 18 | TGCGCCAGCAGCCAAGACCCGAAAACGAGGCTCGAGAGCACTGAAGCTTTCTTT | CASSQDPKTRLESTEAFF
NA | TRBJ2-1 | TRBV2 | NA | 16 | TGTGCCAGCAGTGAAGCTGTGGCGGCTGGATACAATGAGCAGTTCTTC | CASSEAVAAGYNEQFF
TRBD2 | TRBJ2-1 | TRBV7-8 | NA | 16 | TGTGCCAGCAGCCCCATGGTAGCGGGAGGGGTCAATGAGCAGTTCTTC | CASSPMVAGGVNEQFF
NA | TRBJ1-5 | TRBV10-2 | NA | 13 | TGCGCCAGTTCGGAAGTAAGCAATCAGCCCCAGCATTTT | CASSEVSNQPQHF
TRBD1 | TRBJ2-1 | TRBV27 | NA | 13 | TGTGCCAGCAGTCTAGGGGGCAACGGTGAGCAGTTCTTC | CASSLGGNGEQFF
NA | TRBJ1-1 | TRBV19 | NA | 17 | TGTGCCAGTAGTATAGCCCGATCCCTACAGGGTGGGACTGAAGCTTTCTTT | CASSIARSLQGGTEAFF
NA | TRBJ2-1 | TRBV2 | NA | 14 | TGTGCCAGCACAGGACCCAAAGTAACGAATGAGCAGTTCTTC | CASTGPKVTNEQFF
NA | TRBJ1-4 | TRBV11-2 | NA | 14 | TGTGCCAGCAGCTTAGCGGGCGAGAATGAAAAACTGTTTTTT | CASSLAGENEKLFF
TRBD2 | TRBJ2-1 | TRBV4-1 | NA | 16 | TGCGCCAGCAGCCAAGGGAGGACTAGCAGTTACAATGAGCAGTTCTTC | CASSQGRTSSYNEQFF
TRBD2 | TRBJ2-3 | TRBV10-2 | NA | 16 | TGCGCCAGCAGTCGTCGGACTAGCGGGAGTCCTGATACGCAGTATTTT | CASSRRTSGSPDTQYF
NA | TRBJ2-7 | TRBV28 | NA | 15 | TGTGCCAGCAGCCACGGGCCGGGGGCCGGCTACGAGCAGTACTTC | CASSHGPGAGYEQYF
NA | TRBJ1-1 | TRBV9 | NA | 16 | TGTGCCAGCAGCATTACTGCAGGGACGGCGAACACTGAAGCTTTCTTT | CASSITAGTANTEAFF
NA | TRBJ1-1 | TRBV4-1 | NA | 13 | TGCGCCAGCAGCCAAGATGGGGGGACAGAAGCTTTCTTT | CASSQDGGTEAFF
NA | TRBJ2-7 | TRBV5-6 | NA | 15 | TGTGCCAGCAGCTTGGGGACGGGAGCCCGGTACGAGCAGTACTTC | CASSLGTGARYEQYF
NA | TRBJ2-2 | TRBV5-1 | NA | 16 | TGCGCCAGCAGCTTACAACCGTTCAAGAACACCGGGGAGCTGTTTTTT | CASSLQPFKNTGELFF
NA | TRBJ1-3 | TRBV9 | NA | 16 | TGTGCCAGCAGCGCCCCGGGCGGCAGCTCTGGAAACACCATATATTTT | CASSAPGGSSGNTIYF
NA | TRBJ2-7 | TRBV6-5 | once | 15 | TGTGCCAGCAGTTACTCGCAGGGAGATGCCTACGAGCAGTACTTC | CASSYSQGDAYEQYF
NA | TRBJ2-7 | TRBV30 | NA | 14 | TGTGCCTGGAGCTTTTGGGGCAGCTCCTACGAGCAGTACTTC | CAWSFWGSSYEQYF
TRBD1 | TRBJ1-2 | TRBV6-1 | NA | 10 | TGTGCCAGCGGGACAGGGATTTTCACCTTC | CASGTGIFTF